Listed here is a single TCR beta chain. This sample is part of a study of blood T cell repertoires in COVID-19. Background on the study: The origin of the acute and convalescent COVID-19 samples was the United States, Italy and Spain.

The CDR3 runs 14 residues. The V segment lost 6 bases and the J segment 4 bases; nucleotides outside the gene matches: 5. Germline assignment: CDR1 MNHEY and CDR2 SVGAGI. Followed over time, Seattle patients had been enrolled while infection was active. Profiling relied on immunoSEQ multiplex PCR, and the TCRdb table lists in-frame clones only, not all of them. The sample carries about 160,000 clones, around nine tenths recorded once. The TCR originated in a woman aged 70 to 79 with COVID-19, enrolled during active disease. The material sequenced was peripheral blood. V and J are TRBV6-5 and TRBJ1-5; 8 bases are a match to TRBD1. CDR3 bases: TGTGCCAGCAGCCAGACAGGGGTTAATCAGCCCCAGCATTTT. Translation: CASSQTGVNQPQHF.